This T cell receptor (beta chain) was captured by sequencing in a study of T cell responses to AZD1222 COVID-19 vaccine. Generated by immunoSEQ multiplex PCR, the TCRdb table keeps only in-frame clones and is missing some. Altogether about 100,000 clones are present, approximately 83% being singletons, with the ten largest covering roughly 6.3%. The CDR3 consists of 16 residues. Germline CDR1 SGHDN, CDR2 FVKESK. Trimming removed 1 base from V and 2 bases from J; junction bases left unmatched: 6. The sequence was collected from an adult in good health. Material: peripheral blood, obtained on day 0 of AZD1222 vaccination. The chain couples TRBV14 to TRBJ1-1; 8 bases are a match to TRBD1. As DNA, the CDR3 is TGTGCCAGCAGCCAAGGGAGACAGGGGACTAACACTGAAGCTTTCTTT. Protein product: CASSQGRQGTNTEAFF.